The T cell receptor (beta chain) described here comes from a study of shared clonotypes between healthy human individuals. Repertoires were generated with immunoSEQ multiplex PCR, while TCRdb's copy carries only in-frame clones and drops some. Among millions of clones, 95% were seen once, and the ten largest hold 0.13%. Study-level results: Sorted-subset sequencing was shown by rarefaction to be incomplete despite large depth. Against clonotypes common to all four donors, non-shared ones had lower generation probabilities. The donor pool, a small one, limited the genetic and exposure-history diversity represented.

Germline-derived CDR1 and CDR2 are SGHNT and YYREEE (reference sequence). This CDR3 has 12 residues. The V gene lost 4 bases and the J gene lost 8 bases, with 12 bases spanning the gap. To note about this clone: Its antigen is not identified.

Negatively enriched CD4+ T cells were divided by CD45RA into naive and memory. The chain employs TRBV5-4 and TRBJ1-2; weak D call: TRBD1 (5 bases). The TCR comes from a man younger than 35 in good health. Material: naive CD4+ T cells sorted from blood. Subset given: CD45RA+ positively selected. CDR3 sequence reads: CASSPAGVGYTF. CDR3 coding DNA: TGTGCCAGCAGCCCTGCGGGGGTCGGCTACACCTTC.